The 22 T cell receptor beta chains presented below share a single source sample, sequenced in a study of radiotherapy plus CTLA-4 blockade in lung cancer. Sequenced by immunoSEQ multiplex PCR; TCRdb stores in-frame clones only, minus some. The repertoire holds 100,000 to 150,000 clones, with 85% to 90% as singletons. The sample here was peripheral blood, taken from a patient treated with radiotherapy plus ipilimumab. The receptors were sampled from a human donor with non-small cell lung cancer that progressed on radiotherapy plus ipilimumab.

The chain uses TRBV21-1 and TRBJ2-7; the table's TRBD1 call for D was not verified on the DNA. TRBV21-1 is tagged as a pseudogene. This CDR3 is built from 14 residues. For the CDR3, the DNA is TGTGCCAGCAGCACCCACAGGGGGACCTACGAGCAGTACTTC. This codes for CASSTHRGTYEQYF.

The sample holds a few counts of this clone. The CDR3 here is CASSMGGSNEKLFF. CDR3 DNA: TGTGCCAGTAGTATGGGAGGTTCTAATGAAAAACTGTTTTTT. This rearrangement joins TRBV19 to TRBJ1-4; D remains unclear. Germline loops: CDR1 LNHDA, CDR2 SQIVND (reference sequence). The CDR3 totals 14 residues. The V end lost 3 bases, the J end lost 3 bases, and 8 bases lay between the germline ends.

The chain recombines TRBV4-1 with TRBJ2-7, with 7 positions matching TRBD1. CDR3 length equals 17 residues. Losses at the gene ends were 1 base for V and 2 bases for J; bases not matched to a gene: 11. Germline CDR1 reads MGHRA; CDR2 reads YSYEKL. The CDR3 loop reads CASSQGPPDRTTYEQYF. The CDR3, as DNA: TGCGCCAGCAGCCAAGGGCCACCGGACAGGACGACCTACGAGCAGTACTTC.

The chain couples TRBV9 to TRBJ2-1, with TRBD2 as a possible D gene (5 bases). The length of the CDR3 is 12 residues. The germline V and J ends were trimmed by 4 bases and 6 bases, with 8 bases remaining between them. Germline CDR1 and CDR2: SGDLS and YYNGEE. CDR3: CASSQRGNEQFF. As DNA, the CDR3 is TGTGCCAGCAGCCAACGGGGCAATGAGCAGTTCTTC.

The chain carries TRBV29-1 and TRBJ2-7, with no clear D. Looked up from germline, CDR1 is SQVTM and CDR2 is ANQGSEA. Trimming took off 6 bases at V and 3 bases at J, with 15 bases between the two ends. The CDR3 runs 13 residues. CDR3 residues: CSVLPPGRYEQYF. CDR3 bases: TGCAGCGTCTTACCCCCAGGCCGCTACGAGCAGTACTTC.

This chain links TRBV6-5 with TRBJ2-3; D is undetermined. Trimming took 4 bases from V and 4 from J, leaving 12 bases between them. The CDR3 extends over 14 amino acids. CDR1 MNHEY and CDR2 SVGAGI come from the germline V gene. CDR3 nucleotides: TGTGCCAGCAGTTCCCCAAGACTGGCAGATACGCAGTATTTT. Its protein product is CASSSPRLADTQYF.

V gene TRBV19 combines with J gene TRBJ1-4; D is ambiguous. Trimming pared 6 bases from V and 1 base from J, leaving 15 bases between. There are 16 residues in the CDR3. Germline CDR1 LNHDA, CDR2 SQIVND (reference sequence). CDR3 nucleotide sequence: TGTGCCAGTAGCACCACGGAGGGCTTAACTAATGAAAAACTGTTTTTT. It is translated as CASSTTEGLTNEKLFF.

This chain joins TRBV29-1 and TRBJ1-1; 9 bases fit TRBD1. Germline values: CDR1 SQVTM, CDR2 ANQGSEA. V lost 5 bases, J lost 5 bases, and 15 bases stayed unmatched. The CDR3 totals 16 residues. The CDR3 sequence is CSVSPGYRGLWTEAFF. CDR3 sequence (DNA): TGCAGCGTTTCGCCCGGCTACAGGGGGCTGTGGACTGAAGCTTTCTTT.

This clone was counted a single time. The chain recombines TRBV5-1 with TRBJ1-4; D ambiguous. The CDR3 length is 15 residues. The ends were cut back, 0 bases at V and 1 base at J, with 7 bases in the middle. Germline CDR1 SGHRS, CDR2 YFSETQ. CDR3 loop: CASSLGGRTNEKLFF. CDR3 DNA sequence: TGCGCCAGCAGCTTGGGTGGCAGAACTAATGAAAAACTGTTTTTT.

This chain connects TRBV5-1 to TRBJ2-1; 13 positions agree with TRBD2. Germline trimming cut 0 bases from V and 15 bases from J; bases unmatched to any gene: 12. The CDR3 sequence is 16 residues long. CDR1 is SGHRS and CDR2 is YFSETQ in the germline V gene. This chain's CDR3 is CASSLGIGLAGARGFF. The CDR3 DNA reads TGCGCCAGCAGCTTGGGGATCGGACTAGCGGGAGCCCGGGGGTTCTTC.

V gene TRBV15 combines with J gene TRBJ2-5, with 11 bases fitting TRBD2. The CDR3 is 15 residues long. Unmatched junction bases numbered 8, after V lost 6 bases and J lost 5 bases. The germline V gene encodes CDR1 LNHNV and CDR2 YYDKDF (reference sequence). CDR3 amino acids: CATSYSGRGGETQYF. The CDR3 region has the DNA TGTGCCACCAGTTATAGCGGGAGGGGAGGGGAGACCCAGTACTTC. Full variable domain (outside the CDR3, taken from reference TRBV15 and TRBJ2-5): DAMVIQNPRYQVTQFGKPVTLSCSQTLNHNVMYWYQQKSSQAPKLLFHYYDKDFNNEADTPDNFQSRRPNTSFCFLDIRSPGLGDTAMYLCATSYSGRGGETQYFGPGTRLLVL.

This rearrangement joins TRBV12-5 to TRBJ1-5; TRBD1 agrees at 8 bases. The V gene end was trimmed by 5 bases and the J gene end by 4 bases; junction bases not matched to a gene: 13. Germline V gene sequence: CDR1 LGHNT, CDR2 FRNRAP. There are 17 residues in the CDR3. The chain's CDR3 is CASGQTQGVRGNQPQHF. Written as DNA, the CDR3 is TGTGCTAGTGGTCAAACACAGGGGGTGCGGGGTAATCAGCCCCAGCATTTT.

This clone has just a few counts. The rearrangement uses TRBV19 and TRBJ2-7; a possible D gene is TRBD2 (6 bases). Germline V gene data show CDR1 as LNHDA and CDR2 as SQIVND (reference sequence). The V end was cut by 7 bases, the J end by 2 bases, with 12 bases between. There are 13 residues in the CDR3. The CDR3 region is CASMRDGTYEQYF. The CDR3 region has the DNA TGTGCCAGTATGCGGGACGGAACCTACGAGCAGTACTTC.

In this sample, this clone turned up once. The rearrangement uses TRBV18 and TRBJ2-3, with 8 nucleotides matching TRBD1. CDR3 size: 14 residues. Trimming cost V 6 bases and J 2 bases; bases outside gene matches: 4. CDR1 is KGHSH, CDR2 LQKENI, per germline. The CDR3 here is CASSPTGVTDTQYF. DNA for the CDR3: TGTGCCAGCTCCCCGACAGGGGTCACAGATACGCAGTATTTT. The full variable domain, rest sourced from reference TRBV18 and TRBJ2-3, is NAGVMQNPRHLVRRRGQEARLRCSPMKGHSHVYWYRQLPEEGLKFMVYLQKENIIDESGMPKERFSAEFPKEGPSILRIQQVVRGDSAAYFCASSPTGVTDTQYFGPGTRLTVL.

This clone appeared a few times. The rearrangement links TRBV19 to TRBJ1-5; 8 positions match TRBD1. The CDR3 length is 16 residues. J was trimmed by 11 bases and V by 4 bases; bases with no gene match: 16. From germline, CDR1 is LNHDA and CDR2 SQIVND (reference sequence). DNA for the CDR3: TGTGCCAGTAGTACCTACGGGACAGGCCCTCAAGGGGCCCAGCATTTT. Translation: CASSTYGTGPQGAQHF.

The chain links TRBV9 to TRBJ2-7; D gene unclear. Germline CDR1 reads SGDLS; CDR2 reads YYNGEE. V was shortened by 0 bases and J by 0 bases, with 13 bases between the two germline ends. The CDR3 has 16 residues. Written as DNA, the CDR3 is TGTGCCAGCAGCGTAGCTCCGACGTCAGACTCCTACGAGCAGTACTTC. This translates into CASSVAPTSDSYEQYF.

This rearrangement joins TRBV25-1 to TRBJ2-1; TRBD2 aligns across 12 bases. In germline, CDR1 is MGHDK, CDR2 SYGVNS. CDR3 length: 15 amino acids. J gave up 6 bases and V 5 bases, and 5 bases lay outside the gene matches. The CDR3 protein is CASSLRTSGINEQFF. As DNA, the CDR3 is TGTGCCAGCAGTCTTAGGACTAGCGGGATCAATGAGCAGTTCTTC.

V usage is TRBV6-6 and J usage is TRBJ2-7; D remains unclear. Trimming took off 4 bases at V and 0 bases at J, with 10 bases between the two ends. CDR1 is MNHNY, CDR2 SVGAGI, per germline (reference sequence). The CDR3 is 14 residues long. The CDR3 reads CASSSQALSYEQYF. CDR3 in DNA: TGTGCCAGCAGTTCCCAGGCCCTCTCCTACGAGCAGTACTTC.

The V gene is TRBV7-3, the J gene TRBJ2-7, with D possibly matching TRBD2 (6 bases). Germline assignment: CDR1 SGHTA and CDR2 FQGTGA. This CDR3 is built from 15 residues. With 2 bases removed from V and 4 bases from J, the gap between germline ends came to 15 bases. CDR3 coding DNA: TGTGCCAGCAGCTTACAAGGAGGGACCCGTTACGAGCAGTACTTC. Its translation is CASSLQGGTRYEQYF.

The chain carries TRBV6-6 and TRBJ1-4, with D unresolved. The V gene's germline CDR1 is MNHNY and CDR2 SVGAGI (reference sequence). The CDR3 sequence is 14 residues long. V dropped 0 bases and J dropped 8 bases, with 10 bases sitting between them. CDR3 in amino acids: CASSYSTAREKLFF. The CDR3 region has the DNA TGTGCCAGCAGTTACTCAACGGCACGGGAAAAACTGTTTTTT.

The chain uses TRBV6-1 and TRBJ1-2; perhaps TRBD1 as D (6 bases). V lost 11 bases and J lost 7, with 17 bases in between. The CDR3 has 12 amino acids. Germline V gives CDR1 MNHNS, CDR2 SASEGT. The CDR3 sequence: CALGDISSGYTF. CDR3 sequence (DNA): TGTGCCCTAGGGGACATCTCATCTGGCTACACCTTC.

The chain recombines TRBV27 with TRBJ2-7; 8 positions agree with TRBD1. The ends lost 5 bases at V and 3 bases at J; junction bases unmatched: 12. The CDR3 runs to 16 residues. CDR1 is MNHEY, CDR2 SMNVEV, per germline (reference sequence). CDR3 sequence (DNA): TGTGCCAGCAGTCCAACCCTCGGACAGGGTAACTACGAGCAGTACTTC. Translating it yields CASSPTLGQGNYEQYF.